Following are 18 T cell receptor beta chains from one sample sequenced in a study of cytomegalovirus exposure and HLA in healthy donors. The PCR employed 60 Vbeta primers together with 13 Jbeta primers. Clones were sequenced by immunoSEQ multiplex PCR, and TCRdb holds only the in-frame ones, with some missing. The table lists 190,000 or so clones, with 0.74% in the top ten. The sequencing input was PBMCs. The receptors stem from a boy aged 5-17 years in good health and CMV-seronegative.

The V call is TRBV30, the J call TRBJ1-1; 7 nucleotides match TRBD1. CDR1 and CDR2 from the germline V gene are GTSNPN and SVGIG (reference sequence). There are 13 residues in the CDR3. With 4 bases clipped from V and 2 bases from J, the junction kept 4 bases outside the gene matches. The CDR3 region has the DNA TGTGCCTGGAAGACAGGGATAAACACTGAAGCTTTCTTT. Amino acids: CAWKTGINTEAFF. The variable domain in full, completed from reference TRBV30 and TRBJ1-1, reads SQTIHQWPATLVQPVGSPLSLECTVEGTSNPNLYWYRQAAGRGLQLLFYSVGIGQISSEVPQNLSASRPQDRQFILSSKKLLLSDSGFYLCAWKTGINTEAFFGQGTRLTVV.

CDR3 nucleotide sequence: TGTGCCAGCTCACCACTACAGGACAGCCTTGAAGCTTTCTTT. It is translated as CASSPLQDSLEAFF. This chain links TRBV18 with TRBJ1-1, with a possible D match to TRBD1 (6 bases). V was trimmed by 1 base and J by 7 bases, leaving 13 bases between them. This CDR3 contains 14 residues. Germline V lookup: CDR1 KGHSH, CDR2 LQKENI.

This chain joins TRBV4-1 and TRBJ1-1; D unresolved. V dropped 5 bases and J dropped 1 base, with 17 bases sitting between them. Germline-derived CDR1 and CDR2 are MGHRA and YSYEKL. The CDR3 consists of 16 residues. The CDR3 DNA is TGCGCCAGCAGCACCAATAGCCTAGCCGGGAACACTGAAGCTTTCTTT. This sequence encodes CASSTNSLAGNTEAFF.

The chain is built from TRBV7-2 and TRBJ1-2; D gene unclear. Trimming removed 7 bases at V and 5 bases at J, with 14 bases between. This CDR3 has 13 residues. The germline CDR1 and CDR2 sequences are SGHTA and FQGNSA. Written as DNA, the CDR3 is TGTGCCAGCACCCCCGGGATCGTATATGGCTACACCTTC. It specifies CASTPGIVYGYTF.

The chain recombines TRBV4-1 with TRBJ2-7, with 9 bases that match TRBD2. The germline V gene encodes CDR1 MGHRA and CDR2 YSYEKL. V shed 2 bases, J shed 5 bases, and the junction held 4 bases outside the gene matches. This CDR3 has 14 residues. CDR3 region: CASSQRTSADEQYF. The CDR3 nucleotides are TGCGCCAGCAGCCAACGGACTAGCGCGGACGAGCAGTACTTC.

The rearrangement uses TRBV5-1 and TRBJ1-5; no definite D call. Per germline, CDR1 SGHRS and CDR2 YFSETQ. V was shortened by 7 bases and J by 3 bases, with 14 bases between the two germline ends. CDR3 length: 14 residues. The CDR3 coding sequence is TGCGCCAGCTCCCGGGGTGAAGACAATCAGCCCCAGCATTTT. Protein: CASSRGEDNQPQHF.

The chain recombines TRBV29-1 with TRBJ2-3, with a weak D call TRBD1 (5 bases). Trimming removed 1 base at V and 0 bases at J, with 11 bases between. The CDR3 consists of 15 residues. CDR1 SQVTM and CDR2 ANQGSEA come from the germline V gene. Written as DNA, the CDR3 is TGCAGCGTTGAAGGGGGCAGCTCTAGCACAGATACGCAGTATTTT. Its protein is CSVEGGSSSTDTQYF.

The chain employs TRBV27 and TRBJ2-1, with D uncertain. Germline loops: CDR1 MNHEY, CDR2 SMNVEV (reference sequence). The V gene lost 5 bases and the J gene lost 4 bases, with 18 bases spanning the gap. The CDR3 is 16 amino acids. This chain's CDR3 is CASSPSGSGRYNEQFF. As DNA, the CDR3 is TGTGCCAGCAGTCCCTCCGGCTCAGGCCGGTACAATGAGCAGTTCTTC.

This chain uses TRBV2 with TRBJ2-3; D is perhaps TRBD1 (6 bases). V was cut by 2 bases and J by 0 bases, with 12 bases left in between. Germline CDR1 is SNHLY and CDR2 is FYNNEI. This CDR3 is built from 16 residues. CDR3 nucleotide sequence: TGTGCCAGCAGTGAACAAGGGACAAGGAGCACAGATACGCAGTATTTT. It translates to CASSEQGTRSTDTQYF.

This sequence joins TRBV19 and TRBJ2-6; D is perhaps TRBD1 (5 bases). Germline-derived CDR1 and CDR2 are LNHDA and SQIVND (reference sequence). V was pared by 5 bases and J by 2 bases, with 10 bases between. This CDR3 has 15 amino acids. The CDR3 is CASSLQGAGANVLTF. The CDR3 DNA follows: TGTGCCAGTAGTCTCCAGGGTGCTGGGGCCAACGTCCTGACTTTC.

This chain joins TRBV7-6 and TRBJ1-3, with D perhaps TRBD1 (5 bases). V lost 6 bases to trimming and J lost 3 bases, with 15 bases between them. Germline V gene data show CDR1 as SGHVS and CDR2 as FNYEAQ. This CDR3 is built from 15 residues. This chain's CDR3 is CASSKAGGGGNTIYF. CDR3 coding DNA: TGTGCCAGCAGTAAAGCGGGGGGAGGTGGAAACACCATATATTTT.

The chain has TRBV7-9 and TRBJ1-2; no firm D call. The V end lost 5 bases, the J end lost 2 bases, and 9 bases lay between the germline ends. This CDR3 is built from 13 residues. The germline V gene has CDR1 SEHNR and CDR2 FQNEAQ (reference sequence). The CDR3 DNA follows: TGTGCCAGCAGCCCCCCCTCGAACTATGGCTACACCTTC. Protein sequence: CASSPPSNYGYTF.

This chain links TRBV27 with TRBJ2-5, with a possible D match to TRBD2 (5 bases). Between the trimmed V and J ends, which lost 4 bases and 1 base, there was a span of 7 bases. The CDR3 loop spans 13 amino acids. CDR1 is MNHEY and CDR2 is SMNVEV in the germline V gene (reference sequence). CDR3: CASSSGSQETQYF. CDR3 in DNA: TGTGCCAGCAGTTCGGGATCCCAAGAGACCCAGTACTTC.

The CDR3 loop is CASSLVAEETQYF. In nucleotides, the CDR3 is TGCGCCAGCAGCTTGGTGGCGGAAGAGACCCAGTACTTC. The rearrangement joins TRBV5-1 to TRBJ2-5; no definite D call. Germline loops: CDR1 SGHRS, CDR2 YFSETQ. The CDR3 runs 13 residues. Between the trimmed V and J ends, which lost 0 bases and 3 bases, there was a span of 6 bases.

V gene TRBV5-4 combines with J gene TRBJ2-3; D is perhaps TRBD2 (7 bases). This CDR3 is built from 15 residues. Germline V gene sequence: CDR1 SGHNT, CDR2 YYREEE (reference sequence). Trimming took 1 base from V and 3 from J, leaving 12 bases between them. The CDR3 is CASSLLGGGTDTQYF. CDR3 nucleotides: TGTGCCAGCAGCTTGCTAGGGGGGGGAACAGATACGCAGTATTTT. The variable domain in full, with the rest retrieved from reference TRBV5-4 and TRBJ2-3, is ETGVTQSPTHLIKTRGQQVTLRCSSQSGHNTVSWYQQALGQGPQFIFQYYREEENGRGNFPPRFSGLQFPNYSSELNVNALELDDSALYLCASSLLGGGTDTQYFGPGTRLTVL.

The chain couples TRBV9 to TRBJ1-5, with TRBD1 as a possible D gene (5 bases). This CDR3 is built from 14 residues. V was clipped by 3 bases and J by 4 bases, with 11 bases between them. Per germline, CDR1 SGDLS and CDR2 YYNGEE. The chain's CDR3 is CASSAYGGNQPQHF. The CDR3 coding sequence is TGTGCCAGCAGCGCCTACGGGGGTAATCAGCCCCAGCATTTT.

The chain has TRBV7-9 and TRBJ1-1; D is unclear. Trimming removed 8 bases at V and 4 bases at J, with 14 bases between. Germline V CDR1 and CDR2: SEHNR, FQNEAQ (reference sequence). CDR3 length: 13 residues. The CDR3 sequence: CASLFGQSTEAFF. The DNA of the CDR3 is TGTGCCAGCCTTTTTGGGCAAAGCACTGAAGCTTTCTTT.

The genes are TRBV4-2 and TRBJ2-2; perhaps TRBD2 as D (6 bases). The germline V gene has CDR1 LGHNA and CDR2 YNFKEQ. Trimming removed 0 bases at V and 2 bases at J, with 10 bases between. There are 16 residues in the CDR3. CDR3 in DNA: TGTGCCAGCAGCCAAGAAGGAGGGAGTAACACCGGGGAGCTGTTTTTT. Translated: CASSQEGGSNTGELFF.